This T cell receptor (beta chain) stems from a study of T cell responses to AZD1222 COVID-19 vaccine. Study-level findings and limits: Unmutated variant regions reportedly attract nearly half of all spike-specific TCRs. Vaccination with two AZD1222 doses was followed by a rise in Spike-specific TCR breadth and depth.

The protocol was immunoSEQ multiplex PCR, while the TCRdb copy is restricted to in-frame clones and leaves out a portion. Of about 180,000 clones in the sample, 70% to 90% are singletons; the top ten hold 25% to 30%. This CDR3 is 14 amino acids long. Germline CDR1 is MDHEN and CDR2 is SYDVKM. V was trimmed by 5 bases and J by 6 bases, leaving 13 bases between them. On this clone: Antigen unknown.

The sequences come from peripheral blood, collected 28 days after the second AZD1222 dose. This receptor was obtained from an adult who received the AZD1222 COVID-19 vaccine. The chain couples TRBV28 to TRBJ1-4; D is perhaps TRBD1 (5 bases). CDR3 in amino acids: CASSPGSYDEKLFF. DNA of the CDR3: TGTGCCAGCAGTCCAGGGAGTTACGATGAAAAACTGTTTTTT.